This T cell receptor beta chain emerged from a study of cytomegalovirus exposure and HLA in healthy donors (dated by TCRdb to about 2017). Context from the whole study: In an earlier analysis of several hundred of the donors, 276 Gb of sequence data and 90 million to 130 million unique TCR beta sequences from about 179 million T cells were reported. An early release covering around 630 HLA-typed donors comprised about 290 gigabases of sequencing data and around 85 million unique TCR sequences. Of the 398 genotyped donors, about 80% fell in the genetic ancestry cluster associated with self-reported Caucasian donors. The aim of the study was to test whether cataloging public T cell receptors could identify signatures of past pathogen exposure. The study used immunosequencing to profile the T cell repertoires of approximately 650 subjects and linked those repertoires to cytomegalovirus serostatus. In addition to the first cohort of roughly 670 subjects, a separate validation cohort of around 110 different subjects was used. The study combined high-throughput TCR immunosequencing, statistical association of individual TCRs with disease status, and machine learning to predict cytomegalovirus infection status. A later analysis re-examined previously published TCR beta repertoires from 610 or so donors and added high-resolution HLA genotyping to investigate patterns of TCR occurrence. The later analysis used no new phenotypic data to find candidate immune exposures, relying instead on TCR beta sequences and their occurrence across donors. An earlier analysis of around 640 of the donors used high-throughput TCR beta sequencing to judge whether each TCR beta V gene segment behaved as functional or pseudogenic. Donor age, sex, ethnicity and CMV serostatus were collected together with the repertoire data. A later genetic analysis used genome-wide SNP genotypes for about 55% of the 666 donors, treating that subset as a discovery cohort. All discovery cohort repertoires had been generated on a single sequencing platform. HLA typing included class I and class II loci at four-digit resolution. The number of typed donors differed by locus: roughly 629-630 for A, B, C, DRB1 and DQB1; 522 for DQA1; approximately 610 for DPA1; and 400 to 480 for DPB1. A few DR-DQ haplotypes were handled as single units for association and clustering because linkage in the cohort was strong. Among about 390 genotyped donors of the cohort, an average of 235,054 unique TCR beta nucleotide sequences were sequenced per donor, roughly a sixth of them non-productive.

Paper-wide results and their limitations: A few of the identified cytomegalovirus-associated TCR beta chains were confirmed in vitro to be specific for cytomegalovirus antigens. The authors suggested that the approach could potentially be generalized to other disease states and immunological phenotypes. According to a later analysis, TCR association rates differed among HLA loci, with DRB1 alleles showing the most associated TCRs and HLA-C alleles showing the fewest. The sequencing pipeline was judged likely to have produced a cluster of highly shared sequence variants as a technical artifact. A later analysis associated 17,000 or so TCR beta sequences with specific HLA alleles at a false discovery rate of 0.05. Approximately 16 rarely observed V segments, including chromosome 9 orphons, were excluded from the earlier analysis of just under 600 of the donors because counts were too low. Roughly uniform sequencing depth across donors was assumed in presence/absence analyses, although this assumption may not hold. Some IMGT-functional V segments, including TRBV6-2 and TRBV6-3, could not be distinguished by the 87-base-pair reads and were therefore excluded. In an earlier analysis of 587 of the donors, most TCR beta V segments appeared in productive rearrangements about 87% or about 30% of the time, broadly matching IMGT annotations. In a later analysis, HLA-associated TCR beta chains were found to be more clonally expanded and to have lower generation probabilities than equally common non-associated chains. A later analysis found that most CMV-associated TCR beta chains appeared HLA-restricted, with HLA associations seemingly driven largely by CMV exposure. Because HLA typing was missing for some donors at each locus, association tests included only the typed subset. Linkage disequilibrium might explain the correlated functional status among segregating V segments, but an unknown experimental factor could not be ruled out. A later genetic analysis reported fewer N-insertions in productive TCRs among donors in an Asian-associated ancestry cluster than the roughly 700-donor mean. V-gene and J-gene trimming of TCR beta chains was associated with a missense DCLRE1C variant in a later genetic analysis, and the association was replicated in an independent cohort. When HLA alleles, especially DR and DQ, strongly co-occurred, TCR associations were difficult to assign to individual alleles. A later analysis reported that several top co-occurrence clusters appeared linked to parvovirus B19, influenza, CMV and Epstein-Barr virus. The study listed 150 to 200 TCR beta chains as associated with cytomegalovirus. While some public TCRs were present in many individuals, most TCR sequences turned up only very rarely across donors. Only TCR beta chains were sequenced in this cohort, and the absence of alpha or paired-chain data limited detectable features. The classifier was reported to diagnose cytomegalovirus status with high specificity and sensitivity in both the original cohort and the validation cohort. Immune exposure information for the cohort was limited to CMV serostatus. A further reported finding was that TCR beta sequences accurately predicted the HLA-A and HLA-B alleles for most subjects in the first cohort.

The CDR3 runs 13 amino acids, cysteine and phenylalanine included. Kept here is only the CDR3 DNA, which spans 39 bases and is read in frame from base 1. The junction carries 14 bases between V and J, which are trimmed by 8 bases and 4 bases respectively. Sequences MDHEN (CDR1) and SYDVKM (CDR2) are obtained from the germline V gene. The cohort comprised 666 healthy bone marrow donors. All cohort members were sampled while nominally healthy, although unrecorded immune exposures were likely present. The donor was CMV seropositive and was included in the group of 270 or so seropositive cohort members. Every donor gave a peripheral blood sample, and the peripheral blood mononuclear cells from that sample were used for TCR beta sequencing. Genomic DNA was extracted from the blood cell samples with the Qiagen DNeasy Blood Extraction Kit. A remark on this clone: The antigen it recognizes is unknown.

The library was obtained by the immunoSEQ multiplex PCR assay. A mixture of 60 forward primers for TCR Vbeta segments and 13 reverse primers for TCR Jbeta segments was used in the multiplex PCR. The CDR3 region of rearranged TCR beta genes was amplified from genomic DNA by a multiplex PCR assay. The amplified TCR beta libraries were sequenced on the Illumina HiSeq System as 87-base-pair reads. The authors' analysis ran thus. A later analysis counted tens of millions of unique TCR beta chains across the 700 or so repertoires, and 10 million to 11 million of these chains were shared by at least two donors. Raw reads were error-corrected and collapsed into unique sequences with a nearest-neighbor algorithm that merged closely related sequences to remove PCR and sequencing errors. V, D and J gene segments were assigned by aligning CDR3 sequences to IMGT reference sequences. Each retained sequence needed at least a six-nucleotide match to both a V gene segment and a J gene segment. Rearrangements were called productive when the CDR3 lacked stop codons and stayed in frame with V and J; all others were non-productive. CDR3 was defined by IMGT convention, running from the second conserved V-encoded cysteine to the conserved J-encoded phenylalanine. The earlier analysis of 500 to 750 of the donors excluded any sequence lacking an unambiguous match to a single V gene segment. An earlier analysis of a few hundred of the donors classified V segments as functional when productive rearrangements were above 56.7% and as segregating when the standard deviation between donors was above 5%. A statistical classification framework was built for diagnosing cytomegalovirus status from the catalog of TCR beta chain sequences. In a later analysis, V and J genes were assigned by comparing TCR nucleotide sequences against IMGT/GENE-DB human TR gene sequences. The TCRdist pipeline was used in a later analysis to assign CDR3 sequences and most-parsimonious VDJ recombination scenarios. In a later analysis, each TCR beta chain was defined by its CDR3 amino acid sequence together with its V-gene family, and reads without a unique V-gene family were excluded. A later analysis removed nearly 600 highly shared, low-generation-probability nucleotide sequences to deal with suspected cross-contamination and a sequencing artifact. In a later analysis, a clonal expansion index was calculated for each public chain from normalized within-repertoire ranks of inferred template counts. In a later analysis, generation probabilities were computed with a VDJ recombination model fitted to out-of-frame rearrangements, and the resulting probabilities were checked against IGoR. Hypergeometric tests were used in a later analysis to score TCR-TCR, TCR-HLA and TCR-CMV co-occurrence, with a repertoire-size bias correction applied to the TCR pairs. In a later analysis, false discovery rates were estimated by permuting HLA or CMV assignments 20 times. In a later analysis, co-occurring TCRs were grouped using DBSCAN, with TCRdist sequence similarity added in when clustering inside HLA-allele-positive subsets. Repertoires with fewer than 30,000 or more than 120,000 public chains, plus five repertoires with anomalous nucleotide sharing, were excluded from co-occurrence clustering. The immuneACCESS repertoire file appears here via TCRdb, limited to in-frame rearrangements. These files lack a portion of the clones; in checked studies, under half of the deficit traces to unresolved V genes, and the cause of the others is not known. D and trimming come from the DNA, and the V and J calls and clone size come from that table. This specimen's table enumerates 70,000 or so clones. The top ten constitute 2.4% of the sample.

This clonotype was sampled from a female donor in good health and CMV-seropositive. Sequenced input: PBMCs. The chain is assembled from TRBV28 and TRBJ1-1; a confident D gene designation cannot be given. The CDR3 reads CASHIQRGTEAFF. The DNA is as follows: TGTGCCAGCCATATTCAGCGGGGCACTGAAGCTTTCTTT. The full variable domain, with segments outside the CDR3 supplied by the reference TRBV28 and TRBJ1-1 proteins, appears as DVKVTQSSRYLVKRTGEKVFLECVQDMDHENMFWYRQDPGLGLRLIYFSYDVKMKEKGDIPEGYSVSREKKERFSLILESASTNQTSMYLCASHIQRGTEAFFGQGTRLTVV.